The sequence of this T cell receptor beta chain was determined in a study of blood T cell repertoires in COVID-19. Sequencing was performed with immunoSEQ multiplex PCR; in TCRdb, only in-frame clones are kept and a portion is missing. The sample shows hundreds of thousands of clones, approximately 88% of them seen only once. The germline gives CDR1 MNHNS, CDR2 SASEGT. The CDR3 consists of 14 residues. Trimming pared 2 bases from V and 4 bases from J, leaving 9 bases between. The source is a woman between 25 and 40 years old with acute COVID-19. Sequenced input: PBMCs or T cells enriched from blood (not recorded which). The V gene is TRBV6-1, the J gene TRBJ1-5; D is unclear. For the CDR3, the DNA is TGTGCCAGCAGTGAAAGTAGGGAGAATCAGCCCCAGCATTTT. Its translation: CASSESRENQPQHF.